This T cell receptor beta chain was sequenced during a study of PD-1 blockade in classical Hodgkin lymphoma. Findings of the study overall: Baseline diversity resembling that of newly diagnosed patients was seen in complete responders.

Germline V gene lookup returns CDR1 SGHRS and CDR2 YFSETQ. This CDR3 region has 15 residues. Trimming cost V 1 base and J 2 bases, with 12 bases left between them. Generated by immunoSEQ multiplex PCR, the TCRdb table keeps only in-frame clones and is missing some. Among more than 85,000 clones listed, around 90% were seen once. Time point specified: cycle 4 day 1 (C4D1), after around six weeks of nivolumab. Brentuximab vedotin exposure varied, and every patient relapsed after autologous stem cell transplantation. As regards this clone: Its antigen is still unknown.

V and J are TRBV5-1 and TRBJ1-2, with D tentatively TRBD1 (6 bases). The receptor was derived from a human donor with classical Hodgkin lymphoma. This specimen was peripheral blood mononuclear cells (PBMCs), taken before the fourth cycle of nivolumab. The DNA of the CDR3 is TGCGCCAGCAGCTTGACTCCAGGGGCGAACTATGGCTACACCTTC. Translated: CASSLTPGANYGYTF.